The rows below give T cell receptor beta chains drawn from one sample of a study of CD8 T cells in Susac syndrome. One entry per CDR3 protein, called by TCRdb with MiXCR from the immunoSEQ multiplex PCR reads. The table includes approximately 220,000 distinct CDR3 sequences, 80% to 95% detected once. Sequencing was done on a sample of CD8+ T cells from PBMCs. The receptors were gathered from a human donor with multiple sclerosis. Both conserved end residues are part of each CDR3. D genes are given only for firm matches. Expanded clones are given a class, and other clones once, few, many or no size at all.

TRBJ1-1	.	TRBD1	TRBV30	CAWTTGAMNTEAFF	TGTGCCTGGACAACAGGGGCTATGAACACTGAAGCTTTCTTT
TRBJ2-7	.	TRBD1	TRBV20-1	CSARDGQGAYEQYF	TGCAGTGCTAGAGATGGACAGGGGGCATACGAGCAGTACTTC
TRBJ1-1	.	.	TRBV4-3	CASSQWQGGDTEAFF	TGCGCCAGCAGCCAATGGCAGGGTGGAGATACTGAAGCTTTCTTT
TRBJ2-1	.	TRBD2	TRBV27	CASSWTSGILYEQFF	TGTGCCAGCAGTTGGACTAGCGGGATTTTGTATGAGCAGTTCTTC
TRBJ2-7	.	TRBD2	TRBV19	CASSTGLADEQYF	TGTGCCAGTAGTACGGGACTAGCGGACGAGCAGTACTTC
TRBJ1-4	.	.	TRBV6-5	CASSYETGQKLFF	TGTGCCAGCAGTTACGAAACGGGTCAAAAACTGTTTTTT
TRBJ2-1	.	TRBD2	TRBV2	CASTGTSGPNEQFF	TGTGCCAGCACGGGGACTAGCGGACCTAATGAGCAGTTCTTC
TRBJ1-4	.	.	TRBV4-3	CASSQGTQRGNEKLFF	TGCGCCAGCAGCCAAGGAACACAGAGGGGGAATGAAAAACTGTTTTTT
TRBJ2-3	.	TRBD2	TRBV10-3	CAIRPAGGLTDTQYF	TGTGCCATCAGACCAGCGGGGGGCCTCACAGATACGCAGTATTTT
TRBJ1-2	.	.	TRBV20-1	CSARDPLEGNRLF	TGCAGTGCTAGAGATCCATTGGAAGGGAACAGGCTCTTC
TRBJ1-5	few	.	TRBV6-1	CASSSYSNQPQHF	TGTGCCAGCAGTAGTTATAGCAATCAGCCCCAGCATTTT
TRBJ2-7	.	TRBD2	TRBV6-5	CASSSPGLAGLYEQYF	TGTGCCAGCAGTTCTCCAGGACTAGCGGGGCTCTACGAGCAGTACTTC
TRBJ2-1	.	TRBD2	TRBV4-1	CASGGGHLAGFTSADEQFF	TGCGCCAGCGGCGGAGGGCACCTAGCGGGATTCACTTCTGCCGATGAGCAGTTCTTC
TRBJ2-7	.	.	TRBV10-3	CATTGSDEQYF	TGTGCCACCACAGGGTCGGACGAGCAGTACTTC
TRBJ2-1	once	.	TRBV7-9	CASSLHRANEQFF	TGTGCCAGCAGCTTGCATAGGGCCAATGAGCAGTTCTTC
TRBJ2-7	.	.	TRBV27	CASSALDSSRHEQYF	TGTGCCAGCAGTGCCCTGGACAGCTCCCGTCACGAGCAGTACTTC
TRBJ1-1	.	.	TRBV6-4	CASSDGVGEAFF	TGTGCCAGCAGTGACGGGGTCGGTGAAGCTTTCTTT
TRBJ2-7	.	.	TRBV19	CASSPAGAYEQYF	TGTGCCAGTAGTCCCGCCGGGGCCTACGAGCAGTACTTC
TRBJ2-2	.	.	TRBV19	CASSEWLATTGELFF	TGTGCCAGTAGTGAATGGCTAGCAACCACCGGGGAGCTGTTTTTT
TRBJ2-5	.	.	TRBV4-1	CASSPALGWQETQYF	TGCGCCAGCAGCCCTGCTTTAGGTTGGCAAGAGACCCAGTACTTC
TRBJ2-3	once	TRBD2	TRBV5-6	CASSFTSGSAQYF	TGTGCCAGCAGCTTCACTAGCGGGAGCGCGCAGTATTTT
TRBJ2-5	.	.	TRBV7-3	CASSLRAEETQYF	TGTGCCAGCAGCTTACGGGCGGAGGAGACCCAGTACTTC
TRBJ1-2	.	.	TRBV5-1	CASKINEGWGYGYTF	TGCGCCAGCAAAATAAACGAGGGTTGGGGCTATGGCTACACCTTC
TRBJ1-2	.	TRBD1	TRBV5-4	CASSSWTGGNGYTF	TGTGCCAGCAGTTCGTGGACAGGGGGGAATGGCTACACCTTC
TRBJ2-1	.	.	TRBV7-6	CASSQTRNGYNEQFF	TGTGCCAGCAGCCAGACCCGAAATGGGTACAATGAGCAGTTCTTC
TRBJ2-7	.	.	TRBV4-3	CASSQAPTGSYEQYF	TGCGCCAGCAGCCAAGCCCCGACAGGTTCCTACGAGCAGTACTTC
TRBJ2-2	few	.	TRBV4-1	CASSQGSGELFF	TGTGCCAGCAGTCAGGGGTCCGGGGAGCTGTTTTTT
TRBJ2-1	.	TRBD2	TRBV2	CASSSPGTSDNEQFF	TGTGCCAGCAGTTCTCCCGGGACTAGCGACAATGAGCAGTTCTTC
TRBJ1-3	.	.	TRBV7-9	CASSGFESSGNTIYF	TGTGCCAGCAGCGGATTCGAGTCCTCTGGAAACACCATATATTTT